Included here is one T cell receptor beta chain sequence, with context. The antigen is not known. The data derive from a study of cytomegalovirus exposure and HLA in healthy donors. Broader study findings: In a later analysis, the majority of CMV-associated beta chains seemingly showed HLA restriction.

PCR used 60 Vbeta primers and 13 Jbeta primers. Assay: immunoSEQ multiplex PCR; the TCRdb copy retains only in-frame clones and omits some. Of 90,000 to 150,000 clones listed, under 85% were seen once; the top ten hold roughly 3.5%. Trimming shortened V by 0 bases and J by 4 bases, and 10 bases separated the two germline ends. The CDR3 contains 15 residues. Germline assignment: CDR1 SGHNT and CDR2 YYREEE (reference sequence). The chain uses TRBV5-4 and TRBJ2-2; possible D gene TRBD2, 6 bases. The clonotype originates from a human donor in good health. The material sequenced was PBMCs. The CDR3 nucleotides are TGTGCCAGCAGCTTGGCGGGAGTTTTCACCGGGGAGCTGTTTTTT. Protein product: CASSLAGVFTGELFF.